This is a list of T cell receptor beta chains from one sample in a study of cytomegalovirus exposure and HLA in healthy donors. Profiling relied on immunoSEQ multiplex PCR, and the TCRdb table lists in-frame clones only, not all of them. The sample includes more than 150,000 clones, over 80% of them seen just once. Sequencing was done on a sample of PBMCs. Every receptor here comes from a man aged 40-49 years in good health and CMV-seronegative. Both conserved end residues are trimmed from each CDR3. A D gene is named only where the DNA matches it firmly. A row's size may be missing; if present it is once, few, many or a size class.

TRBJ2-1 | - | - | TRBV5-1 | ASGPGLMSRNEQF
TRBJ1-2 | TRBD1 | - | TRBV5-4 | ASSKGQGSFLSKGYT
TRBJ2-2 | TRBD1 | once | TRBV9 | ASSAGKTGYDTGELF
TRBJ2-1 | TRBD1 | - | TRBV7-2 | ASSWAGQGAIEQF
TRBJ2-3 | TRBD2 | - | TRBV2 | ASSRLAGGRGTQY
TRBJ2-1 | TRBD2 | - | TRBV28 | ASRPGGGGNEQF
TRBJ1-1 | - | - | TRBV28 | ASSSFTEAF
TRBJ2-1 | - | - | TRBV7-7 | ASSRAPDNEQF
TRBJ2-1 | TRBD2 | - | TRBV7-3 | ASSLTSGGYNEQF
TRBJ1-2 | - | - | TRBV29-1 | SVAGGGYGYT
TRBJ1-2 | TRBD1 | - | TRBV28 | ASRATRDSLHT
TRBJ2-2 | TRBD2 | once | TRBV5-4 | ASSSGLAGGVDTGELF
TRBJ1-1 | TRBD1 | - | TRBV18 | ASSPAGGTAEAF
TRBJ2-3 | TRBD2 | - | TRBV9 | ASSARAGLAGAVDTQY
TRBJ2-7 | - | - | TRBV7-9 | ASSLDREFYEQY
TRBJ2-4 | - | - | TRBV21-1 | ASSKDRARWTAKNIQY
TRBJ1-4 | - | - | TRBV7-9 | ASSLGRTYGLDEKLF
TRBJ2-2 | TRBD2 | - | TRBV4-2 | ASSQDWTSGRNTGELF
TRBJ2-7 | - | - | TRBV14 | ASSQVPVEQY
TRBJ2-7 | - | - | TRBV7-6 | ASSLEAGGLYEQY
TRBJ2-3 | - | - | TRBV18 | ASSPPSTDTQY
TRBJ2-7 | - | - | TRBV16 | ASSSTRGAYEQY
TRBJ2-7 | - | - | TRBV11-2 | ASSLRTGSSPSYEQY
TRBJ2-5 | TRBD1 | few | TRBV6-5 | ASRGQGQETQY
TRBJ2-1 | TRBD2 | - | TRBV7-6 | ASSYRGGTTSEQF
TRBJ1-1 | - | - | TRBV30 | AWLRGGALGNREAF
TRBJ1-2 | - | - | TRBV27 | ASSLEPRNYGYT
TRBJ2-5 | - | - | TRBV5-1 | ASSLARGVSSLGTQY
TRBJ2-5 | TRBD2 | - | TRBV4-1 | ASSPMERGETQY
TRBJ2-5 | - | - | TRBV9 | ASSVGGGGAGETQY
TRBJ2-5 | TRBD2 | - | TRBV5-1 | ASSLMRERETQY
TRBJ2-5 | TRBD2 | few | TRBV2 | ASGPWLAGVETQY
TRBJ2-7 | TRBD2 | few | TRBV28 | ASRERGRSYEQY